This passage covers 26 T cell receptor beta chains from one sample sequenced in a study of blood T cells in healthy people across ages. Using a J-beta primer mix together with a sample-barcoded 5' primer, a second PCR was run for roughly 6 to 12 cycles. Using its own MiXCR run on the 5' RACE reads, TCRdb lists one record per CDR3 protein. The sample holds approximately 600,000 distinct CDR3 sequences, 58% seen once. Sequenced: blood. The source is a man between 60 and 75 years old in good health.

In DNA form, the CDR3 reads TGCAGTGCGACACCCGATAGCAATCAGCCCCAGCATTTT. The encoded protein is CSATPDSNQPQHF. This chain uses TRBV20-1 with TRBJ1-5, with D unresolved. Germline CDR1 reads DFQATT; CDR2 reads SNEGSKA (reference sequence). V lost 6 bases and J lost 0, with 9 bases in between. CDR3 size: 13 residues.

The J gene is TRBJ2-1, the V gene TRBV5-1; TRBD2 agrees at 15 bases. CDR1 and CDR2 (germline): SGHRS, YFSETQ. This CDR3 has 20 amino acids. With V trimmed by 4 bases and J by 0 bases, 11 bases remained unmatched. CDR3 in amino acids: CASSARGTSGGPSSYNEQFF. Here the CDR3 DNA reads TGCGCCAGCAGCGCTAGAGGGACTAGCGGGGGGCCTAGCTCCTACAATGAGCAGTTCTTC.

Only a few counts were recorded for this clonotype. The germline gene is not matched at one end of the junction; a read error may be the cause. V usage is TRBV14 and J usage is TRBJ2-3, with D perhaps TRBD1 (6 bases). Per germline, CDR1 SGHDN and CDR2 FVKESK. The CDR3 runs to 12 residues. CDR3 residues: CASSHATGTQYF. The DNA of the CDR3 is TGTGCCAGCAGCCACGCGACAGGTACGCAGTATTTT.

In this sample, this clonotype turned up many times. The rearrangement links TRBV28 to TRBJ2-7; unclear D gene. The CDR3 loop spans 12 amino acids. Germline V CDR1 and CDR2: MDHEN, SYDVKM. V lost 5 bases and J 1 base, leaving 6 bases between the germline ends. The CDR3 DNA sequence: TGTGCCAGCAGTGGGCAGTCCTACGAGCAGTACTTC. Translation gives CASSGQSYEQYF.

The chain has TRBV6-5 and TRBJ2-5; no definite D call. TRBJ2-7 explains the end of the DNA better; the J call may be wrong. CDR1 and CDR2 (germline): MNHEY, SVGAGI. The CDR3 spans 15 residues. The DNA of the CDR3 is TGTGCCAGCAGTTCCAACGTAGGGCGGCTACACGAGCAGTACTTC. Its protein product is CASSSNVGRLHEQYF.

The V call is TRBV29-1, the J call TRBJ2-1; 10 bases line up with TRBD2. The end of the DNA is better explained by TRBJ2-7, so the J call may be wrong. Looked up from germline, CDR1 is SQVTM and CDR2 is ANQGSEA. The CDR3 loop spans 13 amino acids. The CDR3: CSGRTSGYNEQYF. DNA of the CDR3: TGCAGCGGTCGGACTAGCGGATACAATGAGCAGTACTTC.

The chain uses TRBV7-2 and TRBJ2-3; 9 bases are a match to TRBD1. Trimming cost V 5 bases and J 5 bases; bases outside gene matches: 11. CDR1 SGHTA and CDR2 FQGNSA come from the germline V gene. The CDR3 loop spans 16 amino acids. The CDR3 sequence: CASSAGTGNLRDTQYF. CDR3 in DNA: TGTGCCAGCAGCGCGGGGACAGGGAATCTCAGAGATACGCAGTATTTT.

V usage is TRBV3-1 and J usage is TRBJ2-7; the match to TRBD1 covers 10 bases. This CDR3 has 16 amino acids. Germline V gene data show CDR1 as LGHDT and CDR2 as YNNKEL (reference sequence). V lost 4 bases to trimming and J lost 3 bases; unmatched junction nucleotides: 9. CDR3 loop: CASSLRTGGTYYEQYF. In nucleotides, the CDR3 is TGTGCCAGCAGCCTACGGACAGGGGGGACCTACTACGAGCAGTACTTC.

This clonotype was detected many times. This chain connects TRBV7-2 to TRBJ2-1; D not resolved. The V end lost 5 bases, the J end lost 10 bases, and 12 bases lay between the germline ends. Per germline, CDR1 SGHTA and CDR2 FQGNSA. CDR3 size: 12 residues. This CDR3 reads CASSIRVGEQFF. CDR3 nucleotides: TGTGCCAGCAGCATCCGAGTCGGGGAGCAGTTCTTC. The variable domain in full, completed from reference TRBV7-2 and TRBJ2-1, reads GAGVSQSPSNKVTEKGKDVELRCDPISGHTALYWYRQSLGQGLEFLIYFQGNSAPDKSGLPSDRFSAERTGGSVSTLTIQRTQQEDSAVYLCASSIRVGEQFFGPGTRLTVL.

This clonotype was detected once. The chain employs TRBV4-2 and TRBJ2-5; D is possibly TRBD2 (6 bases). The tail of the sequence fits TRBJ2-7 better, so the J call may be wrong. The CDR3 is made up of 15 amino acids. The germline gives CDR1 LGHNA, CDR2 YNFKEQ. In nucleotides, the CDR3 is TGTGCCAGCAGCCAAGAAATAGAAGGAGGGAACGAGCAGTACTTC. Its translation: CASSQEIEGGNEQYF.

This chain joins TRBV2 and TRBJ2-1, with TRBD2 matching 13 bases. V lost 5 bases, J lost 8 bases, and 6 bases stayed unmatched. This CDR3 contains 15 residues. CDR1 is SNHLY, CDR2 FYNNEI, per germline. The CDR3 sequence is CASSRGTSGTDEQFF. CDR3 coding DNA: TGTGCCAGCAGTCGCGGGACTAGCGGGACCGATGAGCAGTTCTTC.

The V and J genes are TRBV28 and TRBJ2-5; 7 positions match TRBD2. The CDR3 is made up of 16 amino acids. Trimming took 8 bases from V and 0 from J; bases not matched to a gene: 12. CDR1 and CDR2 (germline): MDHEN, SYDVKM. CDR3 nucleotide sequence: TGTGCCAGCCCTCCGGCCGCGGGGGTACACCAAGAGACCCAGTACTTC. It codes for CASPPAAGVHQETQYF. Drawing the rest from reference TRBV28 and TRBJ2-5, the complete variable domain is DVKVTQSSRYLVKRTGEKVFLECVQDMDHENMFWYRQDPGLGLRLIYFSYDVKMKEKGDIPEGYSVSREKKERFSLILESASTNQTSMYLCASPPAAGVHQETQYFGPGTRLLVL.

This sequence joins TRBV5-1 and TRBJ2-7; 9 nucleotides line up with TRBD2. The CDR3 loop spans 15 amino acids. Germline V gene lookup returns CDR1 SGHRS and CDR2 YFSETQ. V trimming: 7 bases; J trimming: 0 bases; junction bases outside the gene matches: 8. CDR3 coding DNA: TGCGCCAGCGGCACCAGCGGGGGGTACTCCTACGAGCAGTACTTC. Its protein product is CASGTSGGYSYEQYF.

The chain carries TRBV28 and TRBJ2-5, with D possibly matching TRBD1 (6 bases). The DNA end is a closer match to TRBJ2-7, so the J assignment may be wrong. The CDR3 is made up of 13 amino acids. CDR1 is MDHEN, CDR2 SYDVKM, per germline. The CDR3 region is CASSLGRGSEQYF. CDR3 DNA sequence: TGTGCCAGCAGTTTAGGTAGGGGGAGCGAGCAGTACTTC.

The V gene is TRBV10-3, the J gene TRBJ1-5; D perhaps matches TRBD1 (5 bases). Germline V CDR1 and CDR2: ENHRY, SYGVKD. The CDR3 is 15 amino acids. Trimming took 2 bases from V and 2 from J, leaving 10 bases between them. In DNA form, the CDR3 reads TGTGCCATCAGTGAGAGGGGAATGGGCAATCAGCCCCAGCATTTT. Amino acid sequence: CAISERGMGNQPQHF.

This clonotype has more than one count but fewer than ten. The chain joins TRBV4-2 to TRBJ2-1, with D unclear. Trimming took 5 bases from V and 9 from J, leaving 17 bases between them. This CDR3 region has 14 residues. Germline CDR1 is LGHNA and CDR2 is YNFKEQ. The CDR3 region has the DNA TGTGCCAGCAGCTCCTCAGTGGTTGGCGGTGAGCAGTTCTTC. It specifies CASSSSVVGGEQFF.

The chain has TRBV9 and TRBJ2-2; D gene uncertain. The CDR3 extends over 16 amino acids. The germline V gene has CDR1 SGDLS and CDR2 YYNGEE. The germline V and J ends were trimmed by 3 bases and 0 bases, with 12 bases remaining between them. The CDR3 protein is CASSATLTPNTGELFF. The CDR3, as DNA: TGTGCCAGCAGCGCTACCCTGACACCGAACACCGGGGAGCTGTTTTTT.

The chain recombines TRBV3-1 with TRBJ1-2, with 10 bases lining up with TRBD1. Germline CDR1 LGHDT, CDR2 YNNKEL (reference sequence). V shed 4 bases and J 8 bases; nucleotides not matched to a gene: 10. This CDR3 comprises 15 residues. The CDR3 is CASSPQRDRGFGYTF. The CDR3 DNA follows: TGTGCCAGCAGCCCCCAGAGGGACAGGGGCTTCGGCTACACCTTC.

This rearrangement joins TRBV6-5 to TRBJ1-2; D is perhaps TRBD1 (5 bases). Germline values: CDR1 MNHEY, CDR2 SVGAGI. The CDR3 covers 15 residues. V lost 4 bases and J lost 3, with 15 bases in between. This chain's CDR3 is CASSSPVGGDYGYTF. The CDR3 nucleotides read TGTGCCAGCAGTTCGCCGGTCGGGGGGGACTATGGCTACACCTTC.

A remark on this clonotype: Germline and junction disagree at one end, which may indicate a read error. CDR3 sequence reads: CSFEIGQGATEAFF. CDR3 in DNA: TGCAGCTTTGAAATTGGACAGGGGGCCACTGAAGCTTTCTTT. The rearrangement links TRBV29-1 to TRBJ1-1; 11 bases are a match to TRBD1. This CDR3 has 14 amino acids. The germline CDR1 and CDR2 sequences are SQVTM and ANQGSEA.

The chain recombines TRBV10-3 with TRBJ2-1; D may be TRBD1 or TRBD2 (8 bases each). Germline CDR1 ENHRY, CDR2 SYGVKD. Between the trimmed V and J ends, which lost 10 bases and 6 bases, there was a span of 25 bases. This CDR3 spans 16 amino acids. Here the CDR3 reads CATGQVAGQAGNEQFF. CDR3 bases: TGTGCCACGGGACAGGTAGCGGGGCAGGCGGGCAATGAGCAGTTCTTC.

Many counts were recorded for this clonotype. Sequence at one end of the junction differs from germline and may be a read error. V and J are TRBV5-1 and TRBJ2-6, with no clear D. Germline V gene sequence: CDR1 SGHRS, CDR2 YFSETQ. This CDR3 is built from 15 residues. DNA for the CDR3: TGTGCCAGCAGCTTAGTCGGAACTGGGGCCAACGTCCTGACTTTC. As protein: CASSLVGTGANVLTF.

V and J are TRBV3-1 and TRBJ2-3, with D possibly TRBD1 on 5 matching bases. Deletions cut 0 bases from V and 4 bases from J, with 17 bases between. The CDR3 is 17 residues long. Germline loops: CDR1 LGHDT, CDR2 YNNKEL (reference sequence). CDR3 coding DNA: TGTGCCAGCAGCCAAGATAGGTGGGGCCAGTCGGCAGATACGCAGTATTTT. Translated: CASSQDRWGQSADTQYF.

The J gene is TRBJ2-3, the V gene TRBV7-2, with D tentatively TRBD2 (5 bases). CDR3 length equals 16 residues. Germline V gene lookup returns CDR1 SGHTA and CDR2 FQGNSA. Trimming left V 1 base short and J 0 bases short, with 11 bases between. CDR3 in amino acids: CASSLEAGPSTDTQYF. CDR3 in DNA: TGTGCCAGCAGCTTAGAGGCGGGCCCAAGCACAGATACGCAGTATTTT.

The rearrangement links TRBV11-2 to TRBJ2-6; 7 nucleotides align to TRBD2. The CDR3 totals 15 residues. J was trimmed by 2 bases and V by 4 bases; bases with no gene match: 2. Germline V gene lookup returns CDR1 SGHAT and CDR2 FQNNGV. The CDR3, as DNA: TGTGCCAGCAGCTCCCGGGAGGCTGGGGCCAACGTCCTGACTTTC. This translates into CASSSREAGANVLTF.

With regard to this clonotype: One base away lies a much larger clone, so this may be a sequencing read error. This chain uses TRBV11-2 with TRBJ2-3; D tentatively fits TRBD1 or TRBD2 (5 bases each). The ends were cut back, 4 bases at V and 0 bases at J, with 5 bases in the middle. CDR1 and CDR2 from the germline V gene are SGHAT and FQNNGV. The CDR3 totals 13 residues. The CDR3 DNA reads TGTGCCAGCAGCTGGGGGAGCACAGATACGCAGTATTTT. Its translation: CASSWGSTDTQYF.